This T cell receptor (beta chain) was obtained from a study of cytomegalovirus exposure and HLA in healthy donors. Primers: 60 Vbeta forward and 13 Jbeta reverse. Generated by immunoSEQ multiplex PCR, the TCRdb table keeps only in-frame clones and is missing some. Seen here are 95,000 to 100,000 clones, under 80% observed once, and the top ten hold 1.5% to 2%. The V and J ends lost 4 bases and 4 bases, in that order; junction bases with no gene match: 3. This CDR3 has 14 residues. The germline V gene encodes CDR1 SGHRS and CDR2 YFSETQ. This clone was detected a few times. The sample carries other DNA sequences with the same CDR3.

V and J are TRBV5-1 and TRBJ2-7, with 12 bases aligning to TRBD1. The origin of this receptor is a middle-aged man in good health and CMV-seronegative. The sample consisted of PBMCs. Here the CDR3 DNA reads TGCGCCAGCAGCCCGGGACAGGGGGCGTACGAGCAGTACTTC. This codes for CASSPGQGAYEQYF.